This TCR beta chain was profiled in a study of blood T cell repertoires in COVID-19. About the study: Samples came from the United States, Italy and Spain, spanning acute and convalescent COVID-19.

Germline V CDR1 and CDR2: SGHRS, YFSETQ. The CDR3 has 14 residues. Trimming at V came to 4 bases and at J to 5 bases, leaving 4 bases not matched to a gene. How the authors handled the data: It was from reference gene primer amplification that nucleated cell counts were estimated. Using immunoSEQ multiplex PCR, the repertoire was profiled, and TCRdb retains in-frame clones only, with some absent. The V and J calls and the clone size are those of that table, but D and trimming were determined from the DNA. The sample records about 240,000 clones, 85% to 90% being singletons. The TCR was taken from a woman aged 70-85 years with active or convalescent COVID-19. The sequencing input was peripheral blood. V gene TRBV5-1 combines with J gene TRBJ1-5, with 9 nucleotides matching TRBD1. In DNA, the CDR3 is TGCGCCAGCAGCATTACAGGGGGCGATCAGCCCCAGCATTTT. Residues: CASSITGGDQPQHF. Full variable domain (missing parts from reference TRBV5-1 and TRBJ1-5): KAGVTQTPRYLIKTRGQQVTLSCSPISGHRSVSWYQQTPGQGLQFLFEYFSETQRNKGNFPGRFSGRQFSNSRSEMNVSTLELGDSALYLCASSITGGDQPQHFGDGTRLSIL.